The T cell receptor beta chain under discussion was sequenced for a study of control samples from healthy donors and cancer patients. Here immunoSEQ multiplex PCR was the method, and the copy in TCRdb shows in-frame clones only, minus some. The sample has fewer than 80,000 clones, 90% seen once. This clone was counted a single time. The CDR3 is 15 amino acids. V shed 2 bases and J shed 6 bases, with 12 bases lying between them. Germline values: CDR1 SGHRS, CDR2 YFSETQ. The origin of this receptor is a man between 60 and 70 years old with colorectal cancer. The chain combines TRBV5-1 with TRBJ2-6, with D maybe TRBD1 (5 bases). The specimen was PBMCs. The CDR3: CASSFSGREANVLTF. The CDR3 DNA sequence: TGCGCCAGCAGCTTTAGTGGCAGGGAGGCCAACGTCCTGACTTTC. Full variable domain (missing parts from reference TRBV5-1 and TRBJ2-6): KAGVTQTPRYLIKTRGQQVTLSCSPISGHRSVSWYQQTPGQGLQFLFEYFSETQRNKGNFPGRFSGRQFSNSRSEMNVSTLELGDSALYLCASSFSGREANVLTFGAGSRLTVL.